These 19 T cell receptor beta chains were all obtained from the same sample, sequenced in a study of blood T cell repertoires in COVID-19. Profiled with immunoSEQ multiplex PCR; TCRdb holds only in-frame clones, not every one. The data contain 90,000 to 150,000 clones, about four fifths of them seen just once; the ten biggest clones take up 3% to 4.5%. Sequenced sample: peripheral blood. All receptors come from an elderly woman with acute or convalescent COVID-19.

The rearrangement joins TRBV28 to TRBJ1-5, with 9 positions matching TRBD1. Germline CDR1 reads MDHEN; CDR2 reads SYDVKM. Trimming removed 6 bases from V and 4 bases from J; junction bases left unmatched: 7. This CDR3 is built from 15 residues. CDR3 nucleotides: TGTGCCAGCAGATTCCGGGACAGGGATAATCAGCCCCAGCATTTT. Protein sequence: CASRFRDRDNQPQHF.

The chain has TRBV19 and TRBJ1-2; D uncertain. The V and J ends lost 2 bases and 1 base respectively, with 8 bases between them. This CDR3 comprises 14 residues. Germline V gene lookup returns CDR1 LNHDA and CDR2 SQIVND (reference sequence). The CDR3 loop is CASSILSRNYGYTF. The CDR3 DNA follows: TGTGCCAGTAGTATACTTTCGCGTAACTATGGCTACACCTTC.

The chain employs TRBV20-1 and TRBJ1-1; D not resolved. Trimming removed 3 bases from V and 0 bases from J, with 8 bases in between. Germline CDR1 DFQATT, CDR2 SNEGSKA (reference sequence). The CDR3 length is 13 residues. Here the CDR3 DNA reads TGCAGTGCTAGTTCGACTATGAACACTGAAGCTTTCTTT. It codes for CSASSTMNTEAFF.

The genes are TRBV3-1 (or the pseudogene TRBV3-2) and TRBJ1-1; unclear D gene. V lost 3 bases and J 0 bases, leaving 11 bases between the germline ends. The germline CDR1 and CDR2 sequences are LGHDT and YNNKEL (reference sequence). The CDR3 sequence is 15 residues long. The CDR3, as DNA: TGTGCCAGCAGCCATAGAACAGTGATGAACACTGAAGCTTTCTTT. This translates into CASSHRTVMNTEAFF.

The chain uses TRBV7-2 and TRBJ2-3, with 8 positions matching TRBD1. The ends lost 3 bases at V and 5 bases at J; junction bases unmatched: 4. The germline V gene has CDR1 SGHTA and CDR2 FQGNSA. The CDR3 has 14 amino acids. The DNA for the CDR3 is TGTGCCAGCAGCTTGTCAGGGGGCATAGATACGCAGTATTTT. Its protein is CASSLSGGIDTQYF. The entire variable domain, with the rest obtained from reference TRBV7-2 and TRBJ2-3, is as follows: GAGVSQSPSNKVTEKGKDVELRCDPISGHTALYWYRQSLGQGLEFLIYFQGNSAPDKSGLPSDRFSAERTGGSVSTLTIQRTQQEDSAVYLCASSLSGGIDTQYFGPGTRLTVL.

The rearrangement uses TRBV6-4 and TRBJ1-3, with D uncertain. The CDR3 is 14 residues long. The V gene lost 6 bases and the J gene lost 0 bases, with 9 bases spanning the gap. The germline V gene encodes CDR1 MRHNA and CDR2 SNTAGT. The CDR3 loop reads CASREKSSGNTIYF. CDR3 bases: TGTGCCAGCAGGGAGAAGAGCTCTGGAAACACCATATATTTT.

The chain joins TRBV7-6 to TRBJ1-3; no firm D call. V was trimmed by 4 bases and J by 1 base, leaving 14 bases between them. CDR3 size: 16 residues. Germline V gene data show CDR1 as SGHVS and CDR2 as FNYEAQ. Here the CDR3 reads CASSSLYSDSGNTIYF. The CDR3 coding sequence is TGTGCCAGCAGCTCTCTGTACAGTGATTCTGGAAACACCATATATTTT.

V and J are TRBV14 and TRBJ1-2; a weak D match, TRBD1 (6 bases). The CDR3 extends over 12 amino acids. Per the germline V gene, CDR1 is SGHDN and CDR2 is FVKESK. The V end lost 5 bases, the J end lost 8 bases, and 12 bases lay between the germline ends. In DNA, the CDR3 is TGTGCCAGCAGCGCGGGGGGCCGAGGCTACACCTTC. Protein sequence: CASSAGGRGYTF.

The CDR3 nucleotides are TGTGCCAGCAGCTTTCAACAGGGGTCGACTCAGCCCCAGCATTTT. Translated: CASSFQQGSTQPQHF. The chain recombines TRBV7-8 with TRBJ1-5; TRBD1 agrees at 7 bases. J gave up 6 bases and V 3 bases, and 8 bases lay outside the gene matches. CDR3 length equals 15 residues. Germline CDR1 and CDR2: SGHVS and FQNEAQ.

This clone has only one observation. Germline is not matched at one junction end, which may reflect a read error. This chain connects TRBV5-8 to TRBJ2-2, with D tentatively TRBD2 (6 bases). Germline V gene sequence: CDR1 SGHTS, CDR2 YDEGEE. The CDR3 sequence is 16 residues long. CDR3 nucleotide sequence: TGTGCCAGCAGCGGAGGCAGACGGGGAGGTACCGGGAAGCTGTTTTTT. Encoded protein: CASSGGRRGGTGKLFF. The complete variable domain, with remaining parts taken from reference TRBV5-8 and TRBJ2-2, reads EAGVTQSPTHLIKTRGQQATLRCSPISGHTSVYWYQQALGLGLQFLLWYDEGEERNRGNFPPRFSGRQFPNYSSELNVNALELEDSALYLCASSGGRRGGTGKLFFGEGSRLTVL.

The chain has TRBV19 and TRBJ1-5; the match to TRBD1 covers 7 bases. CDR3 size: 16 residues. The ends lost 3 bases at V and 11 bases at J; junction bases unmatched: 16. Germline V gives CDR1 LNHDA, CDR2 SQIVND (reference sequence). CDR3 bases: TGTGCCAGTAGTATGGCGGGACAGATTCGGAAAATGGCCCAGCATTTT. Its protein product is CASSMAGQIRKMAQHF.

This sequence joins TRBV5-1 and TRBJ1-4; D is perhaps TRBD1 (6 bases). The CDR3 runs 15 residues. Trimming took off 5 bases at V and 1 base at J, with 12 bases between the two ends. Germline lookup yields CDR1 SGHRS and CDR2 YFSETQ. CDR3 sequence: CASRKQGGTNEKLFF. Here the CDR3 DNA reads TGCGCCAGCAGGAAACAGGGTGGAACTAATGAAAAACTGTTTTTT.

A few counts support this clone. The chain joins TRBV18 to TRBJ2-2, with TRBD2 matching 7 bases. Germline CDR1 and CDR2: KGHSH and LQKENI. V lost 6 bases to trimming and J lost 3 bases; unmatched junction nucleotides: 7. The CDR3 has 15 residues. DNA for the CDR3: TGTGCCAGCTCTCCGCTGGCGGGGGACACCGGGGAGCTGTTTTTT. Its translation is CASSPLAGDTGELFF. Full variable domain (rest looked up from reference TRBV18 and TRBJ2-2): NAGVMQNPRHLVRRRGQEARLRCSPMKGHSHVYWYRQLPEEGLKFMVYLQKENIIDESGMPKERFSAEFPKEGPSILRIQQVVRGDSAAYFCASSPLAGDTGELFFGEGSRLTVL.

The gene calls are TRBV3-1 (or the pseudogene TRBV3-2) and TRBJ1-5; D not resolved. Germline lookup yields CDR1 LGHDT and CDR2 YNNKEL (reference sequence). The CDR3 length is 13 residues. The V end was cut by 3 bases, the J end by 1 base, with 4 bases between. The CDR3 reads CASSQRSNQPQHF. The CDR3 DNA reads TGTGCCAGCAGCCAGCGGAGCAATCAGCCCCAGCATTTT.

The chain recombines TRBV5-8 with TRBJ1-2; D remains ambiguous. From germline, CDR1 is SGHTS and CDR2 YDEGEE. The CDR3 sequence is 15 residues long. V lost 4 bases and J 4 bases, leaving 17 bases between the germline ends. The CDR3 spells CASSHYSDGGYGYTF. The CDR3 DNA reads as TGTGCCAGCAGCCACTACAGCGACGGAGGCTATGGCTACACCTTC. The full variable domain, rest sourced from reference TRBV5-8 and TRBJ1-2, is EAGVTQSPTHLIKTRGQQATLRCSPISGHTSVYWYQQALGLGLQFLLWYDEGEERNRGNFPPRFSGRQFPNYSSELNVNALELEDSALYLCASSHYSDGGYGYTFGSGTRLTVV.

The J gene is TRBJ1-2, the V gene TRBV6-2 or TRBV6-3; TRBD1 matches at 8 bases. Looked up from germline, CDR1 is MNHEY and CDR2 is SVGEGT. The CDR3 sequence is 13 residues long. The V gene end was trimmed by 4 bases and the J gene end by 2 bases; junction bases not matched to a gene: 0. DNA of the CDR3: TGTGCCAGCAGTTGGGACAGGAACTATGGCTACACCTTC. Its translation is CASSWDRNYGYTF.

The CDR3 DNA is TGCGCCAGCAGCCAAGATCGGGGAATTGGAGATACGCAGTATTTT. It yields the protein CASSQDRGIGDTQYF. The chain uses TRBV4-3 and TRBJ2-3, with D possibly matching TRBD2 (5 bases). Germline values: CDR1 LGHNA, CDR2 YSLEER. With 0 bases removed from V and 5 bases from J, the gap between germline ends came to 12 bases. This CDR3 has 15 residues.

This clone turned up a few times. The V gene is TRBV5-8, the J gene TRBJ1-1; 9 nucleotides match TRBD1. Germline V gene sequence: CDR1 SGHTS, CDR2 YDEGEE. The CDR3 contains 16 residues. Unmatched junction bases numbered 7, after V lost 0 bases and J lost 4 bases. The CDR3: CASSLGGTGYGTEAFF. Written as DNA, the CDR3 is TGTGCCAGCAGCTTGGGGGGGACAGGGTACGGCACTGAAGCTTTCTTT.

This clone appeared a few times. The V and J genes are TRBV3-1 (or the pseudogene TRBV3-2) and TRBJ1-1, with D hard to call. The germline V and J ends were trimmed by 1 base and 11 bases, with 14 bases remaining between them. CDR3 length equals 13 residues. CDR1 is LGHDT and CDR2 is YNNKEL in the germline V gene (reference sequence). The CDR3 loop reads CASSQGGERAAFF. The CDR3 coding sequence is TGTGCCAGCAGCCAAGGAGGAGAGAGGGCGGCTTTCTTT.